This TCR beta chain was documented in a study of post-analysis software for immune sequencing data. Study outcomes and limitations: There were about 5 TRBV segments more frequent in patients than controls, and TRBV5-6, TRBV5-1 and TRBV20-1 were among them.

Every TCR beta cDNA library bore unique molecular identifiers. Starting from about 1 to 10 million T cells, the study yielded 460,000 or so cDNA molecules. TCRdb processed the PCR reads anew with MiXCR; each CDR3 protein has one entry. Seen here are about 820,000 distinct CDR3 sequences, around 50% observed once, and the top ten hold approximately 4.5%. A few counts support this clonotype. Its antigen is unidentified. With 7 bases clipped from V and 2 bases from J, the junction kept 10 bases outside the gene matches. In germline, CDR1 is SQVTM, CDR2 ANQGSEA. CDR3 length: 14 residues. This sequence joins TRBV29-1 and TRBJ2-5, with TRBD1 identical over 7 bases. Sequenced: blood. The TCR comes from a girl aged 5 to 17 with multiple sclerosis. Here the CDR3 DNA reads TGCAGCGCCGACACCGGGACAGCTCAAGAGACCCAGTACTTC. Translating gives CSADTGTAQETQYF. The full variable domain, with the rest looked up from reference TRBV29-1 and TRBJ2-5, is SAVISQKPSRDICQRGTSLTIQCQVDSQVTMMFWYRQQPGQSLTLIATANQGSEATYESGFVIDKFPISRPNLTFSTLTVSNMSPEDSSIYLCSADTGTAQETQYFGPGTRLLVL.